These 10 T cell receptor beta chains came from one sample sequenced in a study of cytotoxic CD8 clonotypes in ibrutinib-treated CLL. Using immunoSEQ multiplex PCR, the repertoire was profiled, and TCRdb retains in-frame clones only, with some absent. Among 250,000 to 350,000 clones, about 72% were seen once, and the ten largest hold about 6%. Here the sequenced sample was PBMCs, taken at disease progression, from a patient treated with ibrutinib. These receptors were collected from a human donor with chronic lymphocytic leukemia.

The genes are TRBV6-5 and TRBJ2-2; D is unclear. The CDR3 covers 14 residues. V lost 6 bases to trimming and J lost 7 bases, with 15 bases between them. Germline V lookup: CDR1 MNHEY, CDR2 SVGAGI. The CDR3 DNA is TGTGCCAGCAGAGCTACCGGCGTCGGCGGGGAGCTGTTTTTT. Translated: CASRATGVGGELFF.

The rearrangement uses TRBV6-5 and TRBJ2-7; 12 bases align to TRBD2. V lost 6 bases and J lost 2; bases outside the gene matches: 5. The CDR3 contains 15 residues. Germline values: CDR1 MNHEY, CDR2 SVGAGI. The CDR3, as DNA: TGTGCCAGCAGCCCTAGCGGGAGGGCAACCTACGAGCAGTACTTC. Translated: CASSPSGRATYEQYF.

This chain connects TRBV19 to TRBJ1-4; 9 nucleotides match TRBD1. The V and J ends lost 7 bases and 5 bases, in that order; junction bases with no gene match: 5. The germline gives CDR1 LNHDA, CDR2 SQIVND (reference sequence). The CDR3 covers 14 residues. The CDR3, as DNA: TGTGCCAGTACCCGGGACAGGGTAAATGAAAAACTGTTTTTT. Amino acid sequence: CASTRDRVNEKLFF. The full variable domain, with the rest looked up from reference TRBV19 and TRBJ1-4, is DGGITQSPKYLFRKEGQNVTLSCEQNLNHDAMYWYRQDPGQGLRLIYYSQIVNDFQKGDIAEGYSVSREKKESFPLTVTSAQKNPTAFYLCASTRDRVNEKLFFGSGTQLSVL.

This clone has just one count. The rearrangement uses TRBV7-3 and TRBJ1-2; TRBD1 matches 9 bases. The CDR3 loop spans 17 amino acids. CDR1 and CDR2 (germline): SGHTA, FQGTGA. J was trimmed by 6 bases and V by 5 bases; bases with no gene match: 16. The chain's CDR3 is CASSPTGTGKGEDGYTF. DNA for the CDR3: TGTGCCAGCAGCCCTACCGGGACAGGGAAGGGTGAGGATGGCTACACCTTC.

The chain uses TRBV6-5 and TRBJ1-2; possibly TRBD1 for D (5 bases). Between the trimmed V and J ends, which lost 0 bases and 6 bases, there was a span of 11 bases. This CDR3 is built from 14 residues. Germline V CDR1 and CDR2: MNHEY, SVGAGI. Here the CDR3 DNA reads TGTGCCAGCAGTTACTCGTCCAGGGACCATGGCTACACCTTC. Residues: CASSYSSRDHGYTF.

This chain connects TRBV4-3 to TRBJ2-7, with TRBD2 identical over 7 bases. The germline V gene has CDR1 LGHNA and CDR2 YSLEER. V dropped 4 bases and J dropped 3; count of bases not matched to a gene: 3. The CDR3 contains 13 residues. CDR3 in amino acids: CASSRTSYYEQYF. CDR3 nucleotide sequence: TGCGCCAGCAGCCGGACTAGTTACTACGAGCAGTACTTC.

This chain connects TRBV5-1 to TRBJ2-7, with D unresolved. Germline V gives CDR1 SGHRS, CDR2 YFSETQ. This CDR3 is 11 amino acids long. Trimming shortened V by 4 bases and J by 3 bases, and 5 bases separated the two germline ends. This chain's CDR3 is CASSANYEQYF. In DNA, the CDR3 is TGCGCCAGCAGCGCAAACTACGAGCAGTACTTC. The complete variable domain, with remaining parts taken from reference TRBV5-1 and TRBJ2-7, reads KAGVTQTPRYLIKTRGQQVTLSCSPISGHRSVSWYQQTPGQGLQFLFEYFSETQRNKGNFPGRFSGRQFSNSRSEMNVSTLELGDSALYLCASSANYEQYFGPGTRLTVT.

This clone was detected once. The chain uses TRBV19 and TRBJ2-7; 9 bases agree with TRBD2. V dropped 4 bases and J dropped 0; count of bases not matched to a gene: 7. Per germline, CDR1 LNHDA and CDR2 SQIVND (reference sequence). This CDR3 contains 16 residues. The CDR3 coding sequence is TGTGCCAGTAGTACGACCTCAGCGGGGGGCTCCTACGAGCAGTACTTC. It is translated as CASSTTSAGGSYEQYF.

The gene calls are TRBV10-3 and TRBJ2-5; 9 nucleotides match TRBD2. Germline CDR1 is ENHRY and CDR2 is SYGVKD. The CDR3 length is 13 residues. The V gene end was trimmed by 11 bases and the J gene end by 4 bases; junction bases not matched to a gene: 8. This CDR3 reads CAGGAGGGETQYF. The CDR3 DNA reads TGTGCCGGGGGAGCGGGAGGCGGAGAGACCCAGTACTTC.

The V call is TRBV9, the J call TRBJ2-1; 7 nucleotides agree with TRBD2. This CDR3 region has 15 residues. Germline V gene sequence: CDR1 SGDLS, CDR2 YYNGEE. With 4 bases clipped from V and 8 bases from J, the junction kept 12 bases outside the gene matches. The CDR3, as DNA: TGTGCCAGCAGCCCCCGGGGAGGGGCGCGCGATGAGCAGTTCTTC. Protein: CASSPRGGARDEQFF.